This T cell receptor (beta chain) was sequenced for a study of shared clonotypes between healthy human individuals. This clone was counted ten times or more. The data were produced by immunoSEQ multiplex PCR, yet TCRdb's version contains in-frame clones alone and is incomplete. Seen here are a few hundred thousand clones, around 90% observed once, and the top ten hold about a sixth. The CDR3 is 16 residues long. Unmatched junction bases numbered 7, after V lost 1 base and J lost 6 bases. CDR1 is PRHDT and CDR2 is FYEKMQ in the germline V gene (reference sequence). The chain has TRBV13 and TRBJ2-1; the match to TRBD2 covers 9 bases. Sequenced: memory CD8+ T cells sorted from blood. The subset is: CD45RO+ cells pooled with CCR7-negative TemRA cells. The clonotype originates from a man younger than 35 in good health. This CDR3 reads CASSLEGAGGGNEQFF. The CDR3 DNA follows: TGTGCCAGCAGCTTAGAGGGAGCGGGAGGAGGCAATGAGCAGTTCTTC.